A single sample gave rise to the 15 T cell receptor beta chains below, sequenced in a study of cytomegalovirus exposure and HLA in healthy donors. Both 60 Vbeta primers and 13 Jbeta primers went into the PCR. Clones were sequenced by immunoSEQ multiplex PCR, and TCRdb holds only the in-frame ones, with some missing. The ten most abundant clones cover around a sixth of a sample with about 65,000 clones. Sequences were obtained from PBMCs. The receptors originated from a boy younger than 18 in good health and CMV-seronegative.

The J gene is TRBJ1-1, the V gene TRBV14; 8 bases match TRBD1. V was pared by 4 bases and J by 5 bases, with 3 bases of the junction left unmatched. Germline CDR1 and CDR2: SGHDN and FVKESK. The CDR3 is 13 amino acids. In nucleotides, the CDR3 is TGTGCCAGCAGCCTCACAGGGGGAACTGAAGCTTTCTTT. Residues: CASSLTGGTEAFF.

A remark on this clone: Different DNA sequences within this sample yield the same CDR3. This sequence joins TRBV7-8 and TRBJ2-5; the match to TRBD2 covers 10 bases. The CDR3 has 17 amino acids. CDR1 is SGHVS and CDR2 is FQNEAQ in the germline V gene. With V trimmed by 0 bases and J by 2 bases, 6 bases remained unmatched. The CDR3 DNA reads as TGTGCCAGCAGCTTAGCGGGGCTAGCGGGAGCACAAGAGACCCAGTACTTC. Translation: CASSLAGLAGAQETQYF.

This chain uses TRBV27 with TRBJ1-2; D is unclear. Trimming took 7 bases from V and 4 from J, leaving 7 bases between them. Germline CDR1 MNHEY, CDR2 SMNVEV (reference sequence). This CDR3 is 11 amino acids long. For the CDR3, the DNA is TGTGCCAGCACCTCAGGCTATGGCTACACCTTC. As protein: CASTSGYGYTF.

Note on this clone: The sample holds other DNA sequences that translate to the same CDR3. The V and J genes are TRBV21-1 and TRBJ1-2; the table's D gene call, TRBD1, was not cross checked with the DNA. TRBV21-1 has pseudogene status. The CDR3 has 15 amino acids. CDR3 sequence: CASTLSRGRGYGYTF. The DNA for the CDR3 is TGCGCCAGCACCCTATCTAGGGGGCGAGGCTATGGCTACACCTTC.

The rearrangement joins TRBV5-6 to TRBJ2-7; D is undetermined. Germline V gene lookup returns CDR1 SGHDT and CDR2 YYEEEE. The CDR3 is 14 residues long. Trimming shortened V by 5 bases and J by 3 bases, and 15 bases separated the two germline ends. The CDR3 bases are TGTGCCAGCAGAAGGTACGGGTTCCTCTACGAGCAGTACTTC. Its protein product is CASRRYGFLYEQYF. Variable domain in full (rest from reference TRBV5-6 and TRBJ2-7): DAGVTQSPTHLIKTRGQQVTLRCSPKSGHDTVSWYQQALGQGPQFIFQYYEEEERQRGNFPDRFSGHQFPNYSSELNVNALLLGDSALYLCASRRYGFLYEQYFGPGTRLTVT.

V and J are TRBV5-4 and TRBJ2-4; a weak D match, TRBD2 (6 bases). Trimming removed 4 bases at V and 8 bases at J, with 13 bases between. The CDR3 length is 13 residues. Germline assignment: CDR1 SGHNT and CDR2 YYREEE (reference sequence). The CDR3 DNA sequence: TGTGCCAGCAGCCTTGGGTGGGAGGACATTCAGTACTTC. This codes for CASSLGWEDIQYF.

In DNA, the CDR3 is TGTGCCAGCAGCCGAGGACAGGGGTATGGCTACACCTTC. Translating it yields CASSRGQGYGYTF. The rearrangement links TRBV27 to TRBJ1-2; 9 bases fit TRBD1. The germline CDR1 and CDR2 sequences are MNHEY and SMNVEV (reference sequence). The CDR3 contains 13 residues. V lost 6 bases, J lost 5 bases, and 4 bases stayed unmatched.

The chain has TRBV7-9 and TRBJ1-1; weak D call: TRBD1 (5 bases). V was trimmed by 6 bases and J by 5 bases, leaving 13 bases between them. Germline V gene sequence: CDR1 SEHNR, CDR2 FQNEAQ (reference sequence). The CDR3 runs 13 residues. This CDR3 is CASSLHGGTEAFF. CDR3 coding DNA: TGTGCCAGCAGTTTGCACGGGGGAACTGAAGCTTTCTTT.

The chain carries TRBV19 and TRBJ1-1; D ambiguous. The CDR3 loop spans 12 amino acids. V was trimmed by 3 bases and J by 3 bases, leaving 5 bases between them. The germline CDR1 and CDR2 sequences are LNHDA and SQIVND (reference sequence). The CDR3 DNA reads TGTGCCAGTAGTATTCAGTACACTGAAGCTTTCTTT. Its protein is CASSIQYTEAFF.

The V call is TRBV2, the J call TRBJ1-1, with D uncertain. CDR1 SNHLY and CDR2 FYNNEI come from the germline V gene. Between the trimmed V and J ends, which lost 6 bases and 1 base, there was a span of 12 bases. This CDR3 is 14 amino acids long. Written as DNA, the CDR3 is TGTGCCAGCAGCCCGGCGGGAGGGAACACTGAAGCTTTCTTT. The encoded protein is CASSPAGGNTEAFF.

The chain links TRBV12-5 to TRBJ2-4; a possible D gene is TRBD1 (6 bases). Trimming stripped 5 bases from V and 3 bases from J, with 11 bases between. The V gene's germline CDR1 is LGHNT and CDR2 FRNRAP. The CDR3 totals 14 residues. The DNA for the CDR3 is TGTGCTAGTGGTGTACAGGGTAGCAAAAACATTCAGTACTTC. The encoded protein is CASGVQGSKNIQYF.

The V gene is TRBV25-1, the J gene TRBJ2-7; D may be TRBD2 (6 bases). Germline V gene data show CDR1 as MGHDK and CDR2 as SYGVNS. V was pared by 4 bases and J by 2 bases, with 21 bases between. This CDR3 region has 17 residues. The CDR3 region is CASSVAGSQVRTYEQYF. DNA for the CDR3: TGTGCCAGCAGTGTTGCCGGGAGCCAAGTTAGGACCTACGAGCAGTACTTC.

V gene TRBV2 combines with J gene TRBJ2-2, with D uncertain. Germline V gene sequence: CDR1 SNHLY, CDR2 FYNNEI. This CDR3 spans 12 amino acids. Trimming left V 7 bases short and J 5 bases short, with 8 bases between. The CDR3 DNA is TGTGCCAGCAATGACGGTACCGGGGAGCTGTTTTTT. Translated: CASNDGTGELFF.

This chain uses TRBV27 with TRBJ1-1; 9 nucleotides agree with TRBD1. J lost 1 base, V lost 6 bases, and 9 bases had no gene match. This CDR3 contains 16 residues. The germline V gene encodes CDR1 MNHEY and CDR2 SMNVEV (reference sequence). The CDR3 sequence is CASRDLPGQGNTEAFF. The CDR3 DNA is TGTGCCAGCAGAGATCTACCGGGACAGGGGAACACTGAAGCTTTCTTT.

The chain links TRBV6-5 to TRBJ2-1; D not certain. CDR1 and CDR2 (germline): MNHEY, SVGAGI. CDR3 length equals 15 residues. The V end was cut by 5 bases, the J end by 8 bases, with 19 bases between. The CDR3 DNA sequence: TGTGCCAGCAGTCGGCGGATAGAGTCCAACTATGAGCAGTTCTTC. As protein: CASSRRIESNYEQFF.